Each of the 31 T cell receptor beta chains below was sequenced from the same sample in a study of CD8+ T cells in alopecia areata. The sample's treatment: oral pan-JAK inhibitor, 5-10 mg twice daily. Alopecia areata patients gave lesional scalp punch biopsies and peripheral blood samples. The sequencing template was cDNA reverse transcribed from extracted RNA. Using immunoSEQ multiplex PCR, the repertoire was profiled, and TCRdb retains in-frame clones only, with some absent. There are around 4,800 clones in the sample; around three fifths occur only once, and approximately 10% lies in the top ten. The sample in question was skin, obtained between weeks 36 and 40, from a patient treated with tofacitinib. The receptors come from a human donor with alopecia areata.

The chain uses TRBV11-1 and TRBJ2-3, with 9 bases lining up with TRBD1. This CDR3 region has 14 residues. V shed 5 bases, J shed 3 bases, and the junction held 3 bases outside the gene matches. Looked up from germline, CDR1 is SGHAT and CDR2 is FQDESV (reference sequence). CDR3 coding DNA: TGTGCCAGCAGCCCTGACAGGGGGACAGATACGCAGTATTTT. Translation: CASSPDRGTDTQYF.

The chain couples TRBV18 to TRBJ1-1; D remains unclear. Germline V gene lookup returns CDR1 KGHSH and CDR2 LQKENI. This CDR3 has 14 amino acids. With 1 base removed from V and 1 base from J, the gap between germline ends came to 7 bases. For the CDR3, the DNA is TGTGCCAGCTCACCACTGGAGGGGAACACTGAAGCTTTCTTT. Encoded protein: CASSPLEGNTEAFF.

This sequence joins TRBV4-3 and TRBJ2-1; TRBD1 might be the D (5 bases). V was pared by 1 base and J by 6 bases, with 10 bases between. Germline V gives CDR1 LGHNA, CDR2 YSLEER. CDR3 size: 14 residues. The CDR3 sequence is CASSQAGASNEQFF. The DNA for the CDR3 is TGCGCCAGCAGCCAAGCTGGGGCTTCCAATGAGCAGTTCTTC.

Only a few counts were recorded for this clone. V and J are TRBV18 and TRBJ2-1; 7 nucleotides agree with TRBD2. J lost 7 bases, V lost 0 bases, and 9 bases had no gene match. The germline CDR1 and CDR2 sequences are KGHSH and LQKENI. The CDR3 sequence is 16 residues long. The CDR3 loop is CASSPPRRESSNEQFF. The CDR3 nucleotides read TGTGCCAGCTCACCACCGCGGCGGGAGTCGTCGAATGAGCAGTTCTTC.

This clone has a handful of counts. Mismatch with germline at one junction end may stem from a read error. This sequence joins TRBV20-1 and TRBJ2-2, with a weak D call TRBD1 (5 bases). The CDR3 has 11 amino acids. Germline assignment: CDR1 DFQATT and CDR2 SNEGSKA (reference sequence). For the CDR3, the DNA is TGTGGCTCCCAGGGTGCCGGGGAGCTGTTTTTT. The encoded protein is CGSQGAGELFF.

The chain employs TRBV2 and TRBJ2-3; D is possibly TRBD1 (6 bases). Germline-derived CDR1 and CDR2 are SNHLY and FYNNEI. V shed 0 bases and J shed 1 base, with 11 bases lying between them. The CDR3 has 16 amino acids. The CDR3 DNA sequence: TGTGCCAGCAGTGAAGCTGGGGGCAGGCGCACAGATACGCAGTATTTT. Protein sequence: CASSEAGGRRTDTQYF.

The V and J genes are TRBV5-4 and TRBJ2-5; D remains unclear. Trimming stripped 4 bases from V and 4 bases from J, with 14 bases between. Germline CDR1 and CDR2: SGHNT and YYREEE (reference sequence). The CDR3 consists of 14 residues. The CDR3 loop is CASSLGPDRETQYF. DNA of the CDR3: TGTGCCAGCAGCCTTGGTCCAGATCGAGAGACCCAGTACTTC.

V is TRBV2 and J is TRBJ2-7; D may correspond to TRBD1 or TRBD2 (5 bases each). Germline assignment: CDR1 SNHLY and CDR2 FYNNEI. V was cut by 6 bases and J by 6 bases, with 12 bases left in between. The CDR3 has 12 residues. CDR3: CASRRDAAEQYF. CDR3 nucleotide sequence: TGTGCCAGCAGACGGGACGCGGCCGAGCAGTACTTC.

The CDR3 DNA is TGCGCCAGCAGCTCCGACACAGGGGGCTTCACCGGGGAGCTGTTTTTT. Protein sequence: CASSSDTGGFTGELFF. This chain links TRBV5-1 with TRBJ2-2, with TRBD1 matching 9 bases. The CDR3 is made up of 16 amino acids. Germline V lookup: CDR1 SGHRS, CDR2 YFSETQ. The V segment lost 3 bases and the J segment 4 bases; nucleotides outside the gene matches: 7. Supplemented by reference TRBV5-1 and TRBJ2-2, the full variable domain reads KAGVTQTPRYLIKTRGQQVTLSCSPISGHRSVSWYQQTPGQGLQFLFEYFSETQRNKGNFPGRFSGRQFSNSRSEMNVSTLELGDSALYLCASSSDTGGFTGELFFGEGSRLTVL.

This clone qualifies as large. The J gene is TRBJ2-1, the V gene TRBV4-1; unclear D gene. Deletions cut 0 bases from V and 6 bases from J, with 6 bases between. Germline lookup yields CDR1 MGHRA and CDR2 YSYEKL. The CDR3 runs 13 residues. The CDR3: CASSQEGSNEQFF. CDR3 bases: TGCGCCAGCAGCCAAGAGGGTTCCAATGAGCAGTTCTTC.

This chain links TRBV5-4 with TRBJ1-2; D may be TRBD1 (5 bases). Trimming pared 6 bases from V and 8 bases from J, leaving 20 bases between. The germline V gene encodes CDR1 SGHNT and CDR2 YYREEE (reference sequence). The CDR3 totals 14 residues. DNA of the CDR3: TGTGCCAGCACCGACGGGACGGACTGGTACGGCTACACCTTC. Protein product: CASTDGTDWYGYTF. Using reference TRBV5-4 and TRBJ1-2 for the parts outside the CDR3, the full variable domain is ETGVTQSPTHLIKTRGQQVTLRCSSQSGHNTVSWYQQALGQGPQFIFQYYREEENGRGNFPPRFSGLQFPNYSSELNVNALELDDSALYLCASTDGTDWYGYTFGSGTRLTVV.

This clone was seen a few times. For the CDR3, the DNA is TGCGCCAGCAGCCAAGATCCCAGGGGTATCTATGGCTACACCTTC. Protein product: CASSQDPRGIYGYTF. The chain has TRBV4-3 and TRBJ1-2, with a tentative D call TRBD1 (6 bases). Between the trimmed V and J ends, which lost 0 bases and 4 bases, there was a span of 12 bases. Looked up from germline, CDR1 is LGHNA and CDR2 is YSLEER. This CDR3 is built from 15 residues.

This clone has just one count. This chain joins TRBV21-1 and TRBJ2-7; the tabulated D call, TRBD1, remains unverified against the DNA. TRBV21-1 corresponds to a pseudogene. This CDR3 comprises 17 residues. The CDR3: CASSKVELGSSSYEQYF. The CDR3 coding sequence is TGTGCCAGCAGCAAAGTTGAGCTGGGCAGCAGCTCCTACGAGCAGTACTTC.

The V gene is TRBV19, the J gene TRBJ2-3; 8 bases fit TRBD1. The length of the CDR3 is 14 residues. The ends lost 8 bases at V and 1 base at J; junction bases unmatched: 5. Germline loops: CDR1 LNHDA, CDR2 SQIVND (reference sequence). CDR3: CASRDRGGTDTQYF. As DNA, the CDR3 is TGTGCCAGTCGAGACAGGGGCGGCACAGATACGCAGTATTTT.

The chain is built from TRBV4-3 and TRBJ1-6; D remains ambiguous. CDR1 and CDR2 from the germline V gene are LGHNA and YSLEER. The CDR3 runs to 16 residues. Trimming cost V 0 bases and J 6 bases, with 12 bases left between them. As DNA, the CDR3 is TGCGCCAGCAGCCAAGAGACGGTGGGATTTAATTCACCCCTCCACTTT. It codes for CASSQETVGFNSPLHF.

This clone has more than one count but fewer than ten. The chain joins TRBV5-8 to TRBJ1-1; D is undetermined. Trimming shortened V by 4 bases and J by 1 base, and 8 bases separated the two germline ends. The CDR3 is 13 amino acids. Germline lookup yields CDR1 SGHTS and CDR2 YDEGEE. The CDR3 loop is CASSLRGNTEAFF. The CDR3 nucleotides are TGTGCCAGCAGCCTTCGGGGGAACACTGAAGCTTTCTTT. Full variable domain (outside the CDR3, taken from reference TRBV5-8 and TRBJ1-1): EAGVTQSPTHLIKTRGQQATLRCSPISGHTSVYWYQQALGLGLQFLLWYDEGEERNRGNFPPRFSGRQFPNYSSELNVNALELEDSALYLCASSLRGNTEAFFGQGTRLTVV.

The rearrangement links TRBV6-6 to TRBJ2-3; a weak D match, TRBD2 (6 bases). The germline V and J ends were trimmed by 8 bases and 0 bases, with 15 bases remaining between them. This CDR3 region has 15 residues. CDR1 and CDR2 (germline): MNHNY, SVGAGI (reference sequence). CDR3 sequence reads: CASVYGGISTDTQYF. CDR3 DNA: TGTGCCAGCGTTTATGGGGGGATTAGCACAGATACGCAGTATTTT.

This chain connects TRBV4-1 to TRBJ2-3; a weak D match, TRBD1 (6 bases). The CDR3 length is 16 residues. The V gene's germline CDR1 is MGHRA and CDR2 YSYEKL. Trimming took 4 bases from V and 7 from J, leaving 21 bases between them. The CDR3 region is CASSPRTVDPANTQYF. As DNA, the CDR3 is TGCGCCAGCAGCCCTCGGACAGTAGACCCCGCAAATACGCAGTATTTT.

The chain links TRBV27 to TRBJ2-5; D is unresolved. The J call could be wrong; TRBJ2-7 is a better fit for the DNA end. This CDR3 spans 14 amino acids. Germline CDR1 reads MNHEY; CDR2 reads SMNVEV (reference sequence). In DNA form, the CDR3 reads TGTGCCAGCAGTTTAAGCCTCCTTTCCTACGAGCAGTACTTC. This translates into CASSLSLLSYEQYF.

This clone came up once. The CDR3 spells CASSPTSTDTQYF. Here the CDR3 DNA reads TGTGCCAGCAGCCCAACTAGCACAGATACGCAGTATTTT. The V call is TRBV5-4, the J call TRBJ2-3, with unresolved D. Trimming removed 4 bases from V and 0 bases from J, with 6 bases in between. The CDR3 totals 13 residues. CDR1 is SGHNT, CDR2 YYREEE, per germline (reference sequence).

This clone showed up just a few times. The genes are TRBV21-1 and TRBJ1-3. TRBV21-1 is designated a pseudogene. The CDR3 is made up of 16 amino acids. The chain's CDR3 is CASSNRRGEAGNTIYF. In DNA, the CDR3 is TGTGCCAGCAGCAACCGACGCGGGGAGGCCGGAAACACCATATATTTT.

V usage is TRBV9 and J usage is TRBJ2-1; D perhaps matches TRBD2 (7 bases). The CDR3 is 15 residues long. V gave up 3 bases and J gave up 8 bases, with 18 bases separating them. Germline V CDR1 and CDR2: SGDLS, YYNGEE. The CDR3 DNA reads TGTGCCAGCAGCGCCTTTGGACTAGGGGGGGATGAGCAGTTCTTC. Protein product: CASSAFGLGGDEQFF.

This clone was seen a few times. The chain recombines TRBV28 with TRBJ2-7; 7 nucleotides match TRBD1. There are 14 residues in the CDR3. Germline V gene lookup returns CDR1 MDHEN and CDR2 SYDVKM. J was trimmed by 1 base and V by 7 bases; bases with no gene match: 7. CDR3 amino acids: CASMSWDRSYEQYF. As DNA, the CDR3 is TGTGCCAGCATGTCGTGGGACAGATCCTACGAGCAGTACTTC.

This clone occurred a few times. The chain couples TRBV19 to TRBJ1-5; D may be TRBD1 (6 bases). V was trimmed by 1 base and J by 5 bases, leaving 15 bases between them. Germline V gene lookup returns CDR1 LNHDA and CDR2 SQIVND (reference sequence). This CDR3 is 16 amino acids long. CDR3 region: CASSIGLQGSHQPQHF. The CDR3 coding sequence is TGTGCCAGTAGTATAGGTTTACAGGGTTCGCATCAGCCCCAGCATTTT. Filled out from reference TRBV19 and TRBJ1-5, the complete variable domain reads DGGITQSPKYLFRKEGQNVTLSCEQNLNHDAMYWYRQDPGQGLRLIYYSQIVNDFQKGDIAEGYSVSREKKESFPLTVTSAQKNPTAFYLCASSIGLQGSHQPQHFGDGTRLSIL.

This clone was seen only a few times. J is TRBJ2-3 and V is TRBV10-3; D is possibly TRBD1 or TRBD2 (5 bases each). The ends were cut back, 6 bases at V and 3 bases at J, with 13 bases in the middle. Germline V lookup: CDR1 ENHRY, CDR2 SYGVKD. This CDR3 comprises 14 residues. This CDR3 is CAIRGVLSTDTQYF. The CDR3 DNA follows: TGTGCCATCAGGGGGGTTTTGAGTACAGATACGCAGTATTTT.

The CDR3 bases are TGTGCCAGCAGTTCCGGACTAGCGGGAGTTCCCCGGCAGTACTTC. Translated, it gives CASSSGLAGVPRQYF. The chain combines TRBV6-5 with TRBJ2-7, with 13 bases identical to TRBD2. Trimming at V came to 4 bases and at J to 9 bases, leaving 9 bases not matched to a gene. Looked up from germline, CDR1 is MNHEY and CDR2 is SVGAGI. The CDR3 consists of 15 residues.

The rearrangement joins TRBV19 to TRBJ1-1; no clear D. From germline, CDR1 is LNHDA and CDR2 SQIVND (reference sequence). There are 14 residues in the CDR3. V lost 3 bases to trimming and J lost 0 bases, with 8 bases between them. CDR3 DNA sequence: TGTGCCAGTAGTATGAGGAGGATGAACACTGAAGCTTTCTTT. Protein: CASSMRRMNTEAFF.

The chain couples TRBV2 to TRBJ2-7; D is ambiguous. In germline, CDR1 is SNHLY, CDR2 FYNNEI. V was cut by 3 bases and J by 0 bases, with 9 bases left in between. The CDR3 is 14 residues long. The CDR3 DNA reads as TGTGCCAGCAGTGAGGAAATTGGCTCCTACGAGCAGTACTTC. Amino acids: CASSEEIGSYEQYF.

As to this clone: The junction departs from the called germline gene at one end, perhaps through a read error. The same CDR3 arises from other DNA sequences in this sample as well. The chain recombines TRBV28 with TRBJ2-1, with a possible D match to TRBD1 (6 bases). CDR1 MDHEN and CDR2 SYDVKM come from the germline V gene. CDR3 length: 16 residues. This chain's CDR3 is CASNPMGARQRNEQFF. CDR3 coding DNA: TGCGCCAGCAACCCGATGGGGGCCCGCCAGAGAAATGAGCAGTTCTTC.

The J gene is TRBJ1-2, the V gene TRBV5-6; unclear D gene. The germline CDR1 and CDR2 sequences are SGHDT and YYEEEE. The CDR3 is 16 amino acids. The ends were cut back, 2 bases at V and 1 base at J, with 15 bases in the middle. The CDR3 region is CASSFSSAVLNYGYTF. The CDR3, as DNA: TGTGCCAGCAGCTTTTCAAGTGCAGTACTTAACTATGGCTACACCTTC.

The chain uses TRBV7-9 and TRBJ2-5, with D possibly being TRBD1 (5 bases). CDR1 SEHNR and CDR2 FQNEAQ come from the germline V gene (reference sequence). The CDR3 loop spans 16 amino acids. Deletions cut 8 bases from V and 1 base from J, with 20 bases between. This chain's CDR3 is CASSSPARGPQETQYF. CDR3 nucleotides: TGTGCCAGCTCCTCTCCAGCAAGGGGTCCCCAAGAGACCCAGTACTTC. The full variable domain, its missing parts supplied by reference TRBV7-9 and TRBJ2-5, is DTGVSQNPRHKITKRGQNVTFRCDPISEHNRLYWYRQTLGQGPEFLTYFQNEAQLEKSRLLSDRFSAERPKGSFSTLEIQRTEQGDSAMYLCASSSPARGPQETQYFGPGTRLLVL.